A selection of T cell receptor beta chains follows, all from one sample in a study of T cell responses to AZD1222 COVID-19 vaccine. Sequencing was performed with immunoSEQ multiplex PCR; in TCRdb, only in-frame clones are kept and a portion is missing. Of 150,000 or so clones listed, just over 85% are singletons. The material sequenced was peripheral blood, taken on day 0 of AZD1222 vaccination. These receptors were taken from an adult in good health. Both conserved end residues are part of each CDR3. D genes are given only for firm matches. A clone size is listed for some rows: how often the clone was seen (once, few, many), or a class if it is expanded.

d_gene,abundance,v_gene,j_gene,CDR3nt,CDR3aa
.,.,TRBV9,TRBJ2-5,TGTGCCAGCAGCGTAGGCGGACAGAATCAAGAGACCCAGTACTTC,CASSVGGQNQETQYF
.,.,TRBV2,TRBJ2-7,TGTGCCAGCAGGGGTTACGAGCAGTACTTC,CASRGYEQYF
.,.,TRBV12-3/TRBV12-4,TRBJ1-5,TGTGCCAGCAGTTTAGCGGGGGATCAGCCCCAGCATTTT,CASSLAGDQPQHF
TRBD1,.,TRBV28,TRBJ2-5,TGTGCCAGCAGTTTCCCTGAACAGGGGCTGGAGGAGACCCAGTACTTC,CASSFPEQGLEETQYF
.,.,TRBV5-4,TRBJ2-7,TGTGCCAGCAGCCCTCTGCGAGGGGGGTTCTACGAGCAGTACTTC,CASSPLRGGFYEQYF
.,.,TRBV6-6,TRBJ1-2,TGTGCCAGCAGTTTCAGATTCTCCCCATATGGCTACACCTTC,CASSFRFSPYGYTF
TRBD2,.,TRBV7-2,TRBJ2-7,TGTGCCAGCAGTTTCGGGGGGGCGAGTTACGAGCAGTACTTC,CASSFGGASYEQYF
.,.,TRBV19,TRBJ1-1,TGTGCCAGTAGTAATTGGAACACTGAAGCTTTCTTT,CASSNWNTEAFF
.,.,TRBV6-6,TRBJ1-3,TGTGCCAGCATCCGACCGGGCAGAAATGGAAACACCATATATTTT,CASIRPGRNGNTIYF
.,.,TRBV28,TRBJ2-7,TGTGCCAGCAGTCGCTCTCTGGGGCAGTACTTC,CASSRSLGQYF
TRBD1,.,TRBV11-2,TRBJ2-6,TGTGCCAGCAGCTTACGGGGACAGGGGGCTTCTGGGGCCAACGTCCTGACTTTC,CASSLRGQGASGANVLTF
TRBD2,.,TRBV4-1,TRBJ2-7,TGCGCCAGCAGCCAAGGCGGGGGGTTTGGCTACGAGCAGTACTTC,CASSQGGGFGYEQYF
.,.,TRBV7-9,TRBJ1-5,TGTGCCAGCAGCCCGAGGGGTGGTGGAGATCAGCCCCAGCATTTT,CASSPRGGGDQPQHF
.,.,TRBV7-9,TRBJ1-3,TGTGCCAGCAGCTTTACATCTGGAAACACCATATATTTT,CASSFTSGNTIYF
TRBD1,.,TRBV27,TRBJ1-4,TGTGCCAGCAGACAGGGGTGGTACGAAAAACTGTTTTTT,CASRQGWYEKLFF
.,.,TRBV28,TRBJ2-1,TGTGCCAGCACCAGCGATGCACTGGGCGGCAATGAGCAGTTCTTC,CASTSDALGGNEQFF
.,.,TRBV18,TRBJ1-5,TGTGCCAGCACCCCTGACAGCAATCAGCCCCAGCATTTT,CASTPDSNQPQHF
.,.,TRBV20-1,TRBJ1-2,TGCAGTGCTAGGGGAGTAGGGGGCTACACCTTC,CSARGVGGYTF
.,.,TRBV19,TRBJ2-2,TGTGCCAGTAGTAGACAAGGAGGGCCGAACACCGGGGAGCTGTTTTTT,CASSRQGGPNTGELFF
.,.,TRBV27,TRBJ2-2,TGTGCCAGCAGTCGTTACACCGGGGAGCTGTTTTTT,CASSRYTGELFF
.,.,TRBV5-5,TRBJ1-1,TGTGCCAGCAGCTTGTCGGCAGGAAAGAACACTGAAGCTTTCTTT,CASSLSAGKNTEAFF
.,.,TRBV6-2/TRBV6-3,TRBJ1-3,TGTGCCAGCAGTCGTCCAACAGGGAACTCTGGAAACACCATATATTTT,CASSRPTGNSGNTIYF
.,.,TRBV7-2,TRBJ2-1,TGTGCCAGCAGCTTCCGGGGGTCCTACAATGAGCAGTTCTTC,CASSFRGSYNEQFF
TRBD1,.,TRBV5-1,TRBJ2-5,TGCGCCAGCAGCTCGTCCGGGACAGAAGAGACCCAGTACTTC,CASSSSGTEETQYF
TRBD2,.,TRBV28,TRBJ2-3,TGTGCCAGCAGCTCTGGGGGGGAAAGTGGAGATACGCAGTATTTT,CASSSGGESGDTQYF
TRBD2,.,TRBV3-1/TRBV3-2,TRBJ2-5,TGTGCCAGCAGCTTCCGGGGGGTCGAGACCCAGTACTTC,CASSFRGVETQYF
TRBD2,few,TRBV6-5,TRBJ2-7,TGTGCCAGCAGTTACTCGTCTAGCGGGGGAACCTACGAGCAGTACTTC,CASSYSSSGGTYEQYF
TRBD1,.,TRBV19,TRBJ1-5,TGTGCCAGTAGGGTCGGACAGGGGGACAATCAGCCCCAGCATTTT,CASRVGQGDNQPQHF
.,once,TRBV28,TRBJ1-1,TGTGCCAGCAGTTCGGGATCTCGAAGGGCTGAAGCTTTCTTT,CASSSGSRRAEAFF